This TCR beta chain was observed in a study of immune heterogeneity within non-small cell lung tumors. The authors amplified TCR beta CDR3 by multiplex PCR with 32 V and 13 J primers. TCRdb recomputed calls from the multiplex PCR reads with MiXCR, one row per CDR3 protein. Here the sample spans 1,500 to 2,000 distinct CDR3 sequences, 40% to 55% being singletons. A remark on this clonotype: The antigen is not known.

General observations from the study: Local T-cell clonality and local tumor mutational burden correlated moderately but significantly (R around 0.35). Patients largely differed in their high-frequency T-cell receptor beta clonotypes. Recurrence of the same dominant CDR3 beta clonotypes was seen across tumor sites within a patient, and site-unique high-frequency clones were present alongside them.

V was cut by 3 bases and J by 3 bases, with 15 bases left in between. This CDR3 region has 15 residues. Germline CDR1 reads MNHEY; CDR2 reads SMNVEV (reference sequence). Each sample used approximately 590 ng of genomic DNA from bulk tumor tissue. Biopsies that were spaced far apart were taken, several per primary tumor, during surgery. Samples came from untreated patients having curative surgery for newly diagnosed non-small cell lung cancer. The sample taken for sequencing was lung tumor tissue. The receptor was isolated from a man aged 60-69 years with non-small cell lung cancer. The chain has TRBV27 and TRBJ2-7; a possible D gene is TRBD2 (6 bases). DNA of the CDR3: TGTGCCAGCAGTTTGGGCCCGGAGGGGATCTACGAGCAGTACTTC. Translation gives CASSLGPEGIYEQYF.